This TCR beta chain is from a study of T-cell memory formation after mild COVID-19. Turning to the study itself: TCR clusters were largely donor specific.

As to this clonotype: Its antigen is not known.

Overall study results and limits: Later expanders leaned CD4+, whereas day 15 to 85 contracting clones were balanced CD4/CD8. Several responding clones turned up in pre-infection memory, indicating that cross-reactive memory may have taken part. The authors did not confirm SARS-CoV-2 specificity of second-wave clones peaking day 37.

TCRdb fed the 5' RACE reads into MiXCR, producing one record per CDR3 protein. The table includes approximately 440,000 distinct CDR3 sequences, roughly 20% detected once. Germline lookup yields CDR1 SEHNR and CDR2 FQNEAQ (reference sequence). V lost 0 bases to trimming and J lost 5 bases, with 22 bases between them. The CDR3 contains 18 residues. This sequence joins TRBV7-9 and TRBJ2-5, with D perhaps TRBD2 (6 bases). Sequencing was performed on PBMCs or a T cell subset sorted from them (not recorded which). The clonotype comes from an adult woman who had mild COVID-19 (a few samples of this study predate the infection). Cell type and time point are not known. This CDR3 is CASSLARRVEFGSETQYF. CDR3 nucleotide sequence: TGTGCCAGCAGCTTAGCGCGGAGGGTTGAGTTTGGGTCCGAGACCCAGTACTTC.